This T cell receptor (beta chain) derives from a study of Graves' ophthalmopathy and Graves' hyperthyroidism. The CDR3 has 13 amino acids. Trimming took off 5 bases at V and 2 bases at J, with 10 bases between the two ends. CDR1 and CDR2 (germline): LNHNV, YYDKDF (reference sequence). This clonotype was counted ten times or more. Amplification targeted the TCR beta CDR3 regions, with RNA transcripts as the source material. Scientists carried out first-round RT-PCR using HTBI primers and then a second-round multiplex PCR. TCRdb re-called the multiplex PCR reads through MiXCR, storing one row per CDR3 protein. The data show hundreds of thousands of distinct CDR3 sequences, with around 21% seen just once and around 3% held by the top ten.

The V gene is TRBV15, the J gene TRBJ2-7; the D gene could be TRBD1 or TRBD2 (6 bases each). The receptor was isolated from a woman between 18 and 30 years old with stable Graves' hyperthyroidism. Sequencing was done on a sample of peripheral blood. The CDR3 DNA reads as TGTGCCACCAGCCTCGGGGGCCCCTACGAGCAGTACTTC. Amino acid sequence: CATSLGGPYEQYF.